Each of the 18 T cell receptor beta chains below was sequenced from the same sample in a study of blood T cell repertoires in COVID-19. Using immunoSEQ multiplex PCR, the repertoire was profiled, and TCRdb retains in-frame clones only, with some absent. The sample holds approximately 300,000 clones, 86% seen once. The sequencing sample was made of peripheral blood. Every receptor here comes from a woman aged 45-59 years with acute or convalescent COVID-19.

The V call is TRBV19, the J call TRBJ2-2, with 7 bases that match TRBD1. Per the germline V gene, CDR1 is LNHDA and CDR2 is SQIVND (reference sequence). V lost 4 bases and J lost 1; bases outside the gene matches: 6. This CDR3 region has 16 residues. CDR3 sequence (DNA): TGTGCCAGTAGTACCCGACAGGGTTTGAACACCGGGGAGCTGTTTTTT. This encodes CASSTRQGLNTGELFF.

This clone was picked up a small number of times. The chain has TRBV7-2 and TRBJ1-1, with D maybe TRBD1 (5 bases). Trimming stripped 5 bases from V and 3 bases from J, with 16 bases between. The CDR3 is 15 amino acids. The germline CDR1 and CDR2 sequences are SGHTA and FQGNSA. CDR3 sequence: CASSPSPFRDTEAFF. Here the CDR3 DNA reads TGTGCCAGCAGCCCTTCACCTTTCAGGGACACTGAAGCTTTCTTT.

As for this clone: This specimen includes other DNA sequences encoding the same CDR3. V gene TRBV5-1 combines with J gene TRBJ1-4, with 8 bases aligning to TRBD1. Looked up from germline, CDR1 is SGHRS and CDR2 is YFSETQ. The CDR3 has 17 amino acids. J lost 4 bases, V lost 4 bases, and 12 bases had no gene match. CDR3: CASSLGQGAVFNEKLFF. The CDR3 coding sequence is TGCGCCAGCAGCCTTGGGCAGGGGGCGGTGTTTAATGAAAAACTGTTTTTT. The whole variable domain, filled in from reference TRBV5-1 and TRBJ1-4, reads KAGVTQTPRYLIKTRGQQVTLSCSPISGHRSVSWYQQTPGQGLQFLFEYFSETQRNKGNFPGRFSGRQFSNSRSEMNVSTLELGDSALYLCASSLGQGAVFNEKLFFGSGTQLSVL.

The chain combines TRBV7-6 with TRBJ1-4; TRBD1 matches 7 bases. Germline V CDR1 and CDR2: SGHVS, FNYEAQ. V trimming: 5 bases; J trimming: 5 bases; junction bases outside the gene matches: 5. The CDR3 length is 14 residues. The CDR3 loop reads CASSPGQRNEKLFF. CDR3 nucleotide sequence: TGTGCCAGCAGCCCGGGACAGCGAAATGAAAAACTGTTTTTT.

The CDR3 region has the DNA TGTGCCAGCAGCTTGAAGGACAGGGGGCTTTTAGCCAAAAACATTCAGTACTTC. It translates to CASSLKDRGLLAKNIQYF. V usage is TRBV5-4 and J usage is TRBJ2-4; TRBD1 matches at 11 bases. The J segment lost 0 bases and the V segment lost 1 base, leaving 6 bases of the junction unmatched. This CDR3 is built from 18 residues. Germline-derived CDR1 and CDR2 are SGHNT and YYREEE (reference sequence).

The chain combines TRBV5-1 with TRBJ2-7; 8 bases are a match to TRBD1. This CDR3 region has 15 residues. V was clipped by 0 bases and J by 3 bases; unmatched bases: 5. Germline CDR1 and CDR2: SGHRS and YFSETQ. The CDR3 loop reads CASSLVSGGVYEQYF. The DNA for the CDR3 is TGCGCCAGCAGCTTGGTGTCAGGGGGCGTCTACGAGCAGTACTTC.

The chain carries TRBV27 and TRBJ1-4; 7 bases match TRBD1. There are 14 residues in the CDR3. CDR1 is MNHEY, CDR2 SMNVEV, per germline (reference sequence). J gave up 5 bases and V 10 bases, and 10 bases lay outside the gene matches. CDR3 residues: CATSLRGPNEKLFF. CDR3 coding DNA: TGTGCCACCTCGCTTAGGGGGCCCAATGAAAAACTGTTTTTT.

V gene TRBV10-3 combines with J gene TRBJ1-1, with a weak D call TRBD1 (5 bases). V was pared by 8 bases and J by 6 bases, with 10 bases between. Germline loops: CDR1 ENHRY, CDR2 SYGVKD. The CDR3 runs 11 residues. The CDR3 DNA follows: TGTGCCATCCCCAGGACACCTGAAGCTTTCTTT. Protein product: CAIPRTPEAFF.

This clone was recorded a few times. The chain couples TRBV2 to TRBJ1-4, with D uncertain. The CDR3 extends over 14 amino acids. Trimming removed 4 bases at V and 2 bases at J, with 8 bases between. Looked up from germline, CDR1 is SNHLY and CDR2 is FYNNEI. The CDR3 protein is CASSAQVTNEKLFF. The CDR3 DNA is TGTGCCAGCAGTGCGCAGGTTACTAATGAAAAACTGTTTTTT.

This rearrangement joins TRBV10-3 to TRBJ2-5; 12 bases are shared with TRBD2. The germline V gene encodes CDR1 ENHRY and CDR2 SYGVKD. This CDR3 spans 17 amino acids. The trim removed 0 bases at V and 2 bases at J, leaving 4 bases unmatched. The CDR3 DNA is TGTGCCATCAGTGAGTCTAGTGGACTAGCGGGACAAGAGACCCAGTACTTC. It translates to CAISESSGLAGQETQYF.

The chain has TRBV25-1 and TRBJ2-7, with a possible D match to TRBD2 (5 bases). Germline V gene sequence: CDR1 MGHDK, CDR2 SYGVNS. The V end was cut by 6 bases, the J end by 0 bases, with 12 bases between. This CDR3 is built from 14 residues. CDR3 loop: CASRGAGPSYEQYF. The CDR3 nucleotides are TGTGCCAGCAGGGGAGCTGGGCCCTCCTACGAGCAGTACTTC.

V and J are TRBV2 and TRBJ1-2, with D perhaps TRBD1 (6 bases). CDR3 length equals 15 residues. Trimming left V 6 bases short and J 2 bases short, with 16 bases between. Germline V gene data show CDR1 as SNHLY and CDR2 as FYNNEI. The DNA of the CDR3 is TGTGCCAGCAGGAGGACAGAGTACCCCAACTATGGCTACACCTTC. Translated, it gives CASRRTEYPNYGYTF.

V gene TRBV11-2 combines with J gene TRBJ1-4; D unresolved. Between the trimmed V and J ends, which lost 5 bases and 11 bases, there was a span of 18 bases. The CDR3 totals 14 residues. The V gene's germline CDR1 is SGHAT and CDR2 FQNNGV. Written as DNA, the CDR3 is TGTGCCAGCAGCCCCCCGAGTAACCGGGAGAAACTGTTTTTT. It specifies CASSPPSNREKLFF.

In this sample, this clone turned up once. CDR3 in amino acids: CASSVTSGSFNEQFF. The DNA for the CDR3 is TGTGCCAGCAGCGTGACTAGCGGGAGTTTCAATGAGCAGTTCTTC. The chain joins TRBV9 to TRBJ2-1, with 12 bases fitting TRBD2. J was trimmed by 6 bases and V by 2 bases; bases with no gene match: 3. The CDR3 sequence is 15 residues long. CDR1 SGDLS and CDR2 YYNGEE come from the germline V gene. The full variable domain, with the rest looked up from reference TRBV9 and TRBJ2-1, is DSGVTQTPKHLITATGQRVTLRCSPRSGDLSVYWYQQSLDQGLQFLIQYYNGEERAKGNILERFSAQQFPDLHSELNLSSLELGDSALYFCASSVTSGSFNEQFFGPGTRLTVL.

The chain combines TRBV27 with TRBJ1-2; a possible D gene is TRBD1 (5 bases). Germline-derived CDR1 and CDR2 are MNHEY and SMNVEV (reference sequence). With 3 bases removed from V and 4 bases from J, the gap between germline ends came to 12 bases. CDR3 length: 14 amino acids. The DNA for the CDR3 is TGTGCCAGCAGTTTTAACCCAACAGGCTATGGCTACACCTTC. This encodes CASSFNPTGYGYTF.

DNA for the CDR3: TGTGCCATCAGTGTACGGACAGGGATGAACACTGAAGCTTTCTTT. This codes for CAISVRTGMNTEAFF. The rearrangement joins TRBV10-3 to TRBJ1-1, with 8 bases fitting TRBD1. CDR3 size: 15 residues. Germline CDR1 is ENHRY and CDR2 is SYGVKD. V lost 4 bases to trimming and J lost 0 bases; unmatched junction nucleotides: 4.

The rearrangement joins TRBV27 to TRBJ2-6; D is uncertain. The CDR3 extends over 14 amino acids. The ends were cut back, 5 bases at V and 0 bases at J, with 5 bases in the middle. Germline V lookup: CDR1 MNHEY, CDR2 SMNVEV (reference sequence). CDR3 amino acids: CASSRISGANVLTF. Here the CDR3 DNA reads TGTGCCAGCAGTCGTATCTCTGGGGCCAACGTCCTGACTTTC.

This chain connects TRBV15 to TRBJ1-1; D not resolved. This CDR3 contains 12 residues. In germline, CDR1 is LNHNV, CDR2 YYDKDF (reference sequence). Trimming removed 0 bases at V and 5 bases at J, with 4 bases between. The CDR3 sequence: CATSRELTEAFF. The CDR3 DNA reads TGTGCCACCAGCAGAGAATTAACTGAAGCTTTCTTT.